Listed below are T cell receptor beta chains from one sample, sequenced in a study of blood T cell repertoires in COVID-19. Sequencing used immunoSEQ multiplex PCR; TCRdb keeps in-frame clones, though not all of them. The table shows roughly 180,000 clones, with 75% to 90% occurring only once. Sample: peripheral blood. Source of these receptors: a woman aged 55-70 years with acute or convalescent COVID-19. Each CDR3 is given with its conserved first and last residue. The D gene is left open where the match is weak. Expanded clones are given a class, and other clones once, few, many or no size at all.

V gene: TRBV12-3/TRBV12-4; J gene: TRBJ2-1; D gene: TRBD2; clone size: .; CDR3 protein: CASSREAHNEQFF; CDR3 DNA: TGTGCCAGCAGCCGGGAGGCCCACAATGAGCAGTTCTTC
V gene: TRBV2; J gene: TRBJ1-4; D gene: .; clone size: many; CDR3 protein: CASRSGSRPSEKLFF; CDR3 DNA: TGTGCCAGCAGGTCCGGGAGCCGACCTAGTGAAAAACTGTTTTTT
V gene: TRBV9; J gene: TRBJ2-1; D gene: .; clone size: .; CDR3 protein: CASSAQGLENNEQFF; CDR3 DNA: TGTGCCAGCAGCGCCCAGGGCCTGGAAAACAATGAGCAGTTCTTC
V gene: TRBV27; J gene: TRBJ2-4; D gene: TRBD1; clone size: .; CDR3 protein: CASSSHTGAAKNIQYF; CDR3 DNA: TGTGCCAGCAGTTCACACACAGGGGCAGCCAAAAACATTCAGTACTTC
V gene: TRBV12-3/TRBV12-4; J gene: TRBJ2-7; D gene: TRBD1; clone size: few; CDR3 protein: CASGTGGIHEQYF; CDR3 DNA: TGTGCCAGCGGGACAGGGGGCATCCACGAGCAGTACTTC
V gene: TRBV4-1; J gene: TRBJ2-1; D gene: .; clone size: .; CDR3 protein: CASSQGLRSSYNEQFF; CDR3 DNA: TGCGCCAGCAGCCAAGGACTGCGGAGCTCCTACAATGAGCAGTTCTTC
V gene: TRBV10-3; J gene: TRBJ2-5; D gene: .; clone size: .; CDR3 protein: CAISGGKGETQYF; CDR3 DNA: TGTGCCATCAGTGGAGGGAAGGGAGAGACCCAGTACTTC
V gene: TRBV5-4; J gene: TRBJ1-4; D gene: .; clone size: .; CDR3 protein: CASSASGSDEKLFF; CDR3 DNA: TGTGCCAGCAGCGCGTCGGGGTCCGATGAAAAACTGTTTTTT
V gene: TRBV11-2; J gene: TRBJ1-5; D gene: TRBD1; clone size: .; CDR3 protein: CASSSGQGGDQPQHF; CDR3 DNA: TGTGCCAGCAGCTCGGGACAGGGGGGCGATCAGCCCCAGCATTTT
V gene: TRBV5-8; J gene: TRBJ2-2; D gene: TRBD1; clone size: .; CDR3 protein: CASSQPGQSRRELFF; CDR3 DNA: TGTGCCAGCAGTCAGCCGGGACAGAGCCGCCGGGAGCTGTTTTTT
V gene: TRBV3-1/TRBV3-2; J gene: TRBJ1-2; D gene: .; clone size: .; CDR3 protein: CASSPHDSGGYTF; CDR3 DNA: TGTGCCAGCAGCCCCCACGATTCGGGGGGCTACACCTTC
V gene: TRBV7-9; J gene: TRBJ1-2; D gene: .; clone size: .; CDR3 protein: CASSPWTSTLEGYTF; CDR3 DNA: TGTGCCAGCAGCCCGTGGACTTCCACACTGGAGGGCTACACCTTC
V gene: TRBV13; J gene: TRBJ2-4; D gene: .; clone size: .; CDR3 protein: CASSSGLAKNIQYF; CDR3 DNA: TGTGCCAGCAGCTCTGGACTAGCCAAAAACATTCAGTACTTC
V gene: TRBV24-1; J gene: TRBJ2-2; D gene: TRBD1; clone size: .; CDR3 protein: CATSDLGPGQGGRTGELFF; CDR3 DNA: TGTGCCACCAGTGATCTGGGACCGGGACAGGGGGGAAGAACCGGGGAGCTGTTTTTT
V gene: TRBV18; J gene: TRBJ2-1; D gene: .; clone size: .; CDR3 protein: CASSLNEIRSYNEQFF; CDR3 DNA: TGTGCCAGCTCCTTAAACGAGATTAGATCCTACAATGAGCAGTTCTTC
V gene: TRBV7-2; J gene: TRBJ1-5; D gene: .; clone size: .; CDR3 protein: CASRSGNQPQHF; CDR3 DNA: TGTGCCAGCAGGTCGGGCAATCAGCCCCAGCATTTT
V gene: TRBV28; J gene: TRBJ2-1; D gene: .; clone size: once; CDR3 protein: CASSLGLNEQFF; CDR3 DNA: TGTGCCAGCAGTTTAGGGCTGAATGAGCAGTTCTTC
V gene: TRBV7-8; J gene: TRBJ1-1; D gene: .; clone size: .; CDR3 protein: CASSLPMNTEAFF; CDR3 DNA: TGTGCCAGCAGCTTACCTATGAACACTGAAGCTTTCTTT
V gene: TRBV19; J gene: TRBJ2-1; D gene: TRBD2; clone size: .; CDR3 protein: CASRPGTSGNNEQFF; CDR3 DNA: TGTGCCAGTAGGCCCGGGACTAGCGGGAACAATGAGCAGTTCTTC
V gene: TRBV4-1; J gene: TRBJ1-1; D gene: .; clone size: .; CDR3 protein: CASSQGPVNTEAFF; CDR3 DNA: TGCGCCAGCAGCCAAGGTCCCGTGAACACTGAAGCTTTCTTT
V gene: TRBV3-1/TRBV3-2; J gene: TRBJ2-2; D gene: TRBD2; clone size: .; CDR3 protein: CASSRGTSGRTGELFF; CDR3 DNA: TGTGCCAGCAGCCGAGGGACTAGCGGGAGAACCGGGGAGCTGTTTTTT
V gene: TRBV10-2; J gene: TRBJ2-5; D gene: .; clone size: .; CDR3 protein: CASSEPPTSETQYF; CDR3 DNA: TGCGCCAGCAGTGAACCTCCTACTTCTGAGACCCAGTACTTC
V gene: TRBV27; J gene: TRBJ2-7; D gene: TRBD1; clone size: .; CDR3 protein: CASRTGKGEQYF; CDR3 DNA: TGTGCCAGCAGGACAGGGAAAGGCGAGCAGTACTTC
V gene: TRBV11-3; J gene: TRBJ1-1; D gene: TRBD1; clone size: .; CDR3 protein: CASSTPSGGVTPTEAFF; CDR3 DNA: TGTGCCAGCAGCACCCCCTCAGGGGGCGTGACTCCCACTGAAGCTTTCTTT
V gene: TRBV6-6; J gene: TRBJ1-2; D gene: TRBD1; clone size: .; CDR3 protein: CASSYLGDRSNYGYTF; CDR3 DNA: TGTGCCAGCAGCTATCTTGGGGACAGGAGTAACTATGGCTACACCTTC
V gene: TRBV27; J gene: TRBJ1-6; D gene: .; clone size: .; CDR3 protein: CASSLQGVGSPLHF; CDR3 DNA: TGTGCCAGCAGTCTTCAGGGCGTAGGCTCACCCCTCCACTTT
V gene: TRBV19; J gene: TRBJ2-3; D gene: .; clone size: .; CDR3 protein: CASSLRADTQYF; CDR3 DNA: TGTGCCAGTAGTCTACGGGCAGATACGCAGTATTTT
V gene: TRBV11-1; J gene: TRBJ2-1; D gene: .; clone size: .; CDR3 protein: CASSSSRTTTNEQFF; CDR3 DNA: TGTGCCAGCAGCTCCAGCCGGACTACTACCAATGAGCAGTTCTTC
V gene: TRBV28; J gene: TRBJ2-2; D gene: TRBD2; clone size: .; CDR3 protein: CASSLAGVTGELFF; CDR3 DNA: TGTGCCAGCAGTTTAGCGGGGGTCACCGGGGAGCTGTTTTTT
V gene: TRBV28; J gene: TRBJ1-1; D gene: .; clone size: .; CDR3 protein: CASRRWNTEAFF; CDR3 DNA: TGTGCCAGCAGGAGATGGAACACTGAAGCTTTCTTT
V gene: TRBV2; J gene: TRBJ2-1; D gene: .; clone size: .; CDR3 protein: CASSDRTTYNEQFF; CDR3 DNA: TGTGCCAGCAGTGACCGGACTACCTACAATGAGCAGTTCTTC
V gene: TRBV7-7; J gene: TRBJ2-5; D gene: TRBD2; clone size: .; CDR3 protein: CASSREGETQYF; CDR3 DNA: TGTGCTAGCAGCCGGGAGGGCGAGACCCAGTACTTC
V gene: TRBV7-8; J gene: TRBJ2-1; D gene: TRBD2; clone size: .; CDR3 protein: CASSFSSGRSFSYNEQFF; CDR3 DNA: TGTGCCAGCAGCTTTAGTAGCGGGAGAAGTTTCTCCTACAATGAGCAGTTCTTC
V gene: TRBV14; J gene: TRBJ1-6; D gene: TRBD1; clone size: .; CDR3 protein: CASSRRGQGNSPLHF; CDR3 DNA: TGTGCCAGCAGCCGAAGGGGACAGGGGAATTCACCCCTCCACTTT
V gene: TRBV4-1; J gene: TRBJ1-1; D gene: TRBD1; clone size: few; CDR3 protein: CASSPTIALLPGQGKYTEAFF; CDR3 DNA: TGCGCCAGCAGCCCGACAATAGCCCTACTTCCGGGACAGGGAAAGTACACTGAAGCTTTCTTT
V gene: TRBV6-2/TRBV6-3; J gene: TRBJ2-1; D gene: .; clone size: .; CDR3 protein: CASSYSIAGNNNEQFF; CDR3 DNA: TGTGCCAGCAGTTACTCGATCGCGGGGAATAACAATGAGCAGTTCTTC
V gene: TRBV21-1; J gene: TRBJ1-4; D gene: .; clone size: few; CDR3 protein: CASSKLAGGNEKLFF; CDR3 DNA: TGTGCCAGCAGCAAACTGGCGGGTGGTAATGAAAAACTGTTTTTT
V gene: TRBV6-6; J gene: TRBJ1-5; D gene: .; clone size: .; CDR3 protein: CASTRQVSGPQHF; CDR3 DNA: TGTGCCAGCACCCGCCAGGTCTCCGGGCCCCAGCATTTT
V gene: TRBV29-1; J gene: TRBJ1-1; D gene: .; clone size: .; CDR3 protein: CSVRQITEAFF; CDR3 DNA: TGCAGCGTTCGACAGATAACTGAAGCTTTCTTT
V gene: TRBV5-8; J gene: TRBJ1-4; D gene: TRBD1; clone size: .; CDR3 protein: CASSLTGGGEKLFF; CDR3 DNA: TGTGCCAGCAGTCTGACAGGGGGCGGAGAAAAACTGTTTTTT
V gene: TRBV19; J gene: TRBJ1-3; D gene: .; clone size: .; CDR3 protein: CASSTGGTYAGNTIYF; CDR3 DNA: TGTGCCAGTAGTACCGGCGGGACCTATGCTGGAAACACCATATATTTT
V gene: TRBV6-5; J gene: TRBJ2-7; D gene: .; clone size: .; CDR3 protein: CASRSQDEQYF; CDR3 DNA: TGTGCCAGCAGATCCCAGGACGAGCAGTACTTC
V gene: TRBV18; J gene: TRBJ1-4; D gene: TRBD1; clone size: .; CDR3 protein: CASSPRPGTGNEKLFF; CDR3 DNA: TGTGCCAGCTCACCGCGCCCCGGGACAGGGAATGAAAAACTGTTTTTT
V gene: TRBV27; J gene: TRBJ1-1; D gene: .; clone size: once; CDR3 protein: CASSLTRVGTEAFF; CDR3 DNA: TGTGCCAGCAGTTTGACACGCGTAGGCACTGAAGCTTTCTTT
V gene: TRBV5-6; J gene: TRBJ1-4; D gene: TRBD1; clone size: .; CDR3 protein: CASSLAGQGSVFF; CDR3 DNA: TGTGCCAGCAGCTTGGCGGGACAGGGATCGGTGTTTTTT
V gene: TRBV19; J gene: TRBJ2-1; D gene: .; clone size: .; CDR3 protein: CASRSGETYNEQFF; CDR3 DNA: TGTGCCAGTAGATCGGGGGAGACCTACAATGAGCAGTTCTTC
V gene: TRBV5-1; J gene: TRBJ1-2; D gene: .; clone size: .; CDR3 protein: CASSLEGRVNYGYTF; CDR3 DNA: TGCGCCAGCAGCTTGGAAGGCAGGGTAAACTATGGCTACACCTTC
V gene: TRBV23-1; J gene: TRBJ1-2; D gene: TRBD1; clone size: .; CDR3 protein: CASSQGTGNYGYTF; CDR3 DNA: TGCGCCAGCAGTCAGGGGACAGGGAACTATGGCTACACCTTC
V gene: TRBV3-1/TRBV3-2; J gene: TRBJ1-2; D gene: TRBD1; clone size: .; CDR3 protein: CASSPQGATGYTF; CDR3 DNA: TGTGCCAGCAGCCCCCAGGGGGCAACTGGCTACACCTTC
V gene: TRBV19; J gene: TRBJ1-2; D gene: TRBD1; clone size: .; CDR3 protein: CASRSGQGSGGYTF; CDR3 DNA: TGTGCCAGTAGATCTGGACAGGGGTCGGGCGGCTACACCTTC